Listed here are 25 T cell receptor beta chains from one sample, sequenced in a study of cytomegalovirus exposure and HLA in healthy donors. Vbeta (60) and Jbeta (13) primers were used in the PCR. Some clones are missing from TCRdb's copy, which holds only in-frame ones; the method was immunoSEQ multiplex PCR. The data show 95,000 to 150,000 clones, under 80% seen once. Sequencing input: PBMCs. Every receptor here comes from a man in his fifties or sixties in good health and CMV-seropositive.

This chain joins TRBV7-8 and TRBJ1-4; D is possibly TRBD1 (5 bases). V lost 5 bases, J lost 8 bases, and 9 bases lay in between. The CDR3 has 12 residues. Looked up from germline, CDR1 is SGHVS and CDR2 is FQNEAQ. CDR3 sequence reads: CASSGAREKLFF. In nucleotides, the CDR3 is TGTGCCAGCAGCGGGGCTCGGGAAAAACTGTTTTTT.

This clone was detected a few times. The rearrangement uses TRBV14 and TRBJ1-1; possible D gene TRBD1, 6 bases. V lost 0 bases and J 0 bases, leaving 11 bases between the germline ends. The germline CDR1 and CDR2 sequences are SGHDN and FVKESK. The CDR3 runs 16 residues. CDR3 in DNA: TGTGCCAGCAGCCAAGATCTTGGGACAATGAACACTGAAGCTTTCTTT. Translating gives CASSQDLGTMNTEAFF.

This sequence joins TRBV11-3 and TRBJ2-1; TRBD1 is a possible D gene (5 bases). CDR3 length equals 16 residues. In germline, CDR1 is SGHNT, CDR2 YENEEA. V lost 5 bases, J lost 0 bases, and 14 bases lay in between. The CDR3 DNA reads TGTGCCAGCAGCCTCCGGACACCTAGCTCCTACAATGAGCAGTTCTTC. It translates to CASSLRTPSSYNEQFF.

The chain is built from TRBV15 and TRBJ2-3; 7 bases map to TRBD1. The length of the CDR3 is 18 residues. Trimming took 0 bases from V and 0 from J; bases not matched to a gene: 9. Germline-derived CDR1 and CDR2 are LNHNV and YYDKDF (reference sequence). This CDR3 reads CATSREVGTAASTDTQYF. As DNA, the CDR3 is TGTGCCACCAGCAGAGAAGTTGGGACAGCTGCTAGCACAGATACGCAGTATTTT.

V is TRBV28 and J is TRBJ2-7; D is uncertain. The CDR3 loop spans 11 amino acids. Germline V gene sequence: CDR1 MDHEN, CDR2 SYDVKM. Trimming took off 3 bases at V and 6 bases at J, with 6 bases between the two ends. The CDR3: CASSFRSEQYF. The CDR3 region has the DNA TGTGCCAGCAGTTTCCGGAGCGAGCAGTACTTC.

This clone was counted only a few times. The rearrangement links TRBV27 to TRBJ1-6, with a tentative D call TRBD1 (5 bases). This CDR3 is built from 16 residues. Germline CDR1 MNHEY, CDR2 SMNVEV (reference sequence). Trimming left V 2 bases short and J 7 bases short, with 15 bases between. In DNA, the CDR3 is TGTGCCAGCAGTTTAAACGGAAACAGGTGGAATTCACCCCTCCACTTT. Its translation is CASSLNGNRWNSPLHF.

The CDR3 DNA reads TGTGCCATCAGTGACCCGGGACAGGGAGAAGAGACCCAGTACTTC. As protein: CAISDPGQGEETQYF. The chain links TRBV10-3 to TRBJ2-5; 9 bases agree with TRBD1. The CDR3 consists of 15 residues. Germline V gives CDR1 ENHRY, CDR2 SYGVKD. V trimming: 3 bases; J trimming: 3 bases; junction bases outside the gene matches: 5.

This chain connects TRBV18 to TRBJ2-3; D perhaps matches TRBD1 (8 bases). Deletions cut 4 bases from V and 0 bases from J, with 29 bases between. The CDR3 is made up of 21 amino acids. CDR1 is KGHSH and CDR2 is LQKENI in the germline V gene. This chain's CDR3 is CASSRRRRETGEGRSTDTQYF. CDR3 bases: TGTGCCAGCTCACGTAGGAGGCGTGAGACAGGGGAGGGTCGTAGCACAGATACGCAGTATTTT. The full variable domain, in which reference TRBV18 and TRBJ2-3 provide the parts outside the CDR3, is NAGVMQNPRHLVRRRGQEARLRCSPMKGHSHVYWYRQLPEEGLKFMVYLQKENIIDESGMPKERFSAEFPKEGPSILRIQQVVRGDSAAYFCASSRRRRETGEGRSTDTQYFGPGTRLTVL.

The V and J genes are TRBV7-9 and TRBJ1-1; TRBD1 agrees at 9 bases. This CDR3 spans 14 amino acids. Germline loops: CDR1 SEHNR, CDR2 FQNEAQ (reference sequence). Trimming at V came to 0 bases and at J to 5 bases, leaving 1 base not matched to a gene. CDR3 sequence reads: CASSLAGQGTEAFF. In DNA form, the CDR3 reads TGTGCCAGCAGCTTAGCGGGACAGGGTACTGAAGCTTTCTTT.

V and J are TRBV6-1 and TRBJ1-1; TRBD1 is a possible D gene (5 bases). The CDR3 covers 20 residues. Per germline, CDR1 MNHNS and CDR2 SASEGT. The ends were cut back, 3 bases at V and 1 base at J, with 27 bases in the middle. DNA for the CDR3: TGTGCCAGCAGTGAGCCCGCGATTAGCAGGGCTTGGGTTAGGAACACTGAAGCTTTCTTT. The encoded protein is CASSEPAISRAWVRNTEAFF.

This chain joins TRBV5-4 and TRBJ2-7, with TRBD2 matching 10 bases. Unmatched junction bases numbered 7, after V lost 6 bases and J lost 4 bases. Germline V gives CDR1 SGHNT, CDR2 YYREEE (reference sequence). CDR3 length: 14 amino acids. DNA of the CDR3: TGTGCCAGCACTGATAGCGGGAGGTTTTACGAGCAGTACTTC. It yields the protein CASTDSGRFYEQYF.

The chain couples TRBV6-6 to TRBJ2-7; no clear D. CDR3 size: 11 residues. The germline V gene has CDR1 MNHNY and CDR2 SVGAGI (reference sequence). V was trimmed by 8 bases and J by 5 bases, leaving 10 bases between them. CDR3 sequence: CASEAGNEQYF. CDR3 bases: TGTGCCAGCGAGGCTGGCAACGAGCAGTACTTC.

J is TRBJ1-6 and V is TRBV10-2; 8 bases line up with TRBD1. CDR3 size: 14 residues. The germline V gene encodes CDR1 WSHSY and CDR2 SAAADI. V gave up 5 bases and J gave up 4 bases; unmatched junction bases: 1. The CDR3 DNA reads TGCGCCAGCAGTAACAGGGGGTATAATTCACCCCTCCACTTT. This sequence encodes CASSNRGYNSPLHF.

This clone was counted a single time. The V and J genes are TRBV14 and TRBJ2-2; possibly TRBD1 for D (6 bases). The CDR3 has 13 residues. V lost 2 bases, J lost 6 bases, and 7 bases lay in between. From germline, CDR1 is SGHDN and CDR2 FVKESK. DNA of the CDR3: TGTGCCAGCAGCCAAAACAGGGCCGGGGAGCTGTTTTTT. Protein sequence: CASSQNRAGELFF.

The V call is TRBV20-1, the J call TRBJ2-7; D gene ambiguous. The CDR3 is 11 amino acids. The germline V gene encodes CDR1 DFQATT and CDR2 SNEGSKA (reference sequence). V gave up 3 bases and J gave up 5 bases, with 8 bases separating them. CDR3 DNA sequence: TGCAGTGCTAGTGGCAGGAACGAGCAGTACTTC. It encodes CSASGRNEQYF.

This clone was seen a single time. The rearrangement joins TRBV19 to TRBJ2-7, with a tentative D call TRBD1 (6 bases). Germline V gene lookup returns CDR1 LNHDA and CDR2 SQIVND (reference sequence). V was cut by 2 bases and J by 2 bases, with 13 bases left in between. The CDR3 spans 15 residues. CDR3 in amino acids: CASSIRQDSPYEQYF. CDR3 in DNA: TGTGCCAGTAGTATAAGGCAGGACAGCCCCTACGAGCAGTACTTC.

V usage is TRBV6-1 and J usage is TRBJ1-1; D call uncertain. Germline V lookup: CDR1 MNHNS, CDR2 SASEGT. The CDR3 has 13 amino acids. Trimming removed 0 bases from V and 4 bases from J, with 6 bases in between. CDR3 amino acids: CASSEARSTEAFF. The CDR3 DNA sequence: TGTGCCAGCAGTGAAGCGCGGAGCACTGAAGCTTTCTTT.

The chain recombines TRBV20-1 with TRBJ2-7; D gene unclear. Germline V lookup: CDR1 DFQATT, CDR2 SNEGSKA (reference sequence). This CDR3 spans 11 amino acids. V lost 4 bases, J lost 7 bases, and 11 bases lay in between. The CDR3: CSAISTLEQYF. The CDR3 region has the DNA TGCAGTGCTATCAGTACCCTGGAGCAGTACTTC.

The chain couples TRBV2 to TRBJ1-5, with 9 nucleotides matching TRBD1. The ends lost 6 bases at V and 4 bases at J; junction bases unmatched: 1. Germline loops: CDR1 SNHLY, CDR2 FYNNEI. The CDR3 runs 13 residues. The CDR3 nucleotides are TGTGCCAGCAGAGGACAGGGGAATCAGCCCCAGCATTTT. This sequence encodes CASRGQGNQPQHF.

The chain has TRBV2 and TRBJ1-2, with 12 positions matching TRBD1. The CDR3 covers 14 residues. V lost 10 bases, J lost 1 base, and 4 bases stayed unmatched. CDR1 and CDR2 from the germline V gene are SNHLY and FYNNEI. The CDR3 is CATGQGAGNYGYTF. The DNA for the CDR3 is TGTGCCACGGGACAGGGGGCCGGTAACTATGGCTACACCTTC.

The gene calls are TRBV7-2 and TRBJ2-5, with 8 bases lining up with TRBD2. The V gene's germline CDR1 is SGHTA and CDR2 FQGNSA. J was trimmed by 6 bases and V by 0 bases; bases with no gene match: 9. The CDR3 runs 16 residues. Written as DNA, the CDR3 is TGTGCCAGCAGCTTAGCGGCGGGACTAGGAGCTCAGACCCAGTACTTC. Residues: CASSLAAGLGAQTQYF.

The chain joins TRBV19 to TRBJ1-6; weak D call: TRBD1 (5 bases). V was trimmed by 6 bases and J by 9 bases, leaving 15 bases between them. The CDR3 is 14 residues long. Per germline, CDR1 LNHDA and CDR2 SQIVND (reference sequence). The CDR3 loop reads CASSRRGGGSPLHF. Here the CDR3 DNA reads TGTGCCAGTAGCCGCCGGGGGGGTGGTTCACCCCTCCACTTT.

In this sample, this clone turned up a few times. This chain uses TRBV10-1 with TRBJ2-3; D is unclear. The ends were cut back, 2 bases at V and 6 bases at J, with 9 bases in the middle. The CDR3 spans 13 residues. Germline lookup yields CDR1 WNHNN and CDR2 SYGVQD (reference sequence). CDR3 DNA sequence: TGCGCCAGCAGTGAGCAGACCGGGGATACGCAGTATTTT. The encoded protein is CASSEQTGDTQYF.

This chain joins TRBV6-6 and TRBJ2-1; D unclear. This CDR3 contains 13 residues. The V end lost 2 bases, the J end lost 8 bases, and 10 bases lay between the germline ends. Per germline, CDR1 MNHNY and CDR2 SVGAGI (reference sequence). For the CDR3, the DNA is TGTGCCAGCAGTTACCCTGAAACATATGAGCAGTTCTTC. This encodes CASSYPETYEQFF.

This clone is categorized as medium-sized. V and J are TRBV11-2 and TRBJ1-3; no reliable D call. This CDR3 region has 14 residues. Trimming stripped 4 bases from V and 0 bases from J, with 7 bases between. The germline CDR1 and CDR2 sequences are SGHAT and FQNNGV. CDR3 coding DNA: TGTGCCAGCAGCTCGGTCGTCTCTGGAAACACCATATATTTT. Translating it yields CASSSVVSGNTIYF. The entire variable domain, with the rest obtained from reference TRBV11-2 and TRBJ1-3, is as follows: EAGVAQSPRYKIIEKRQSVAFWCNPISGHATLYWYQQILGQGPKLLIQFQNNGVVDDSQLPKDRFSAERLKGVDSTLKIQPAKLEDSAVYLCASSSVVSGNTIYFGEGSWLTVV.